These T cell receptor beta chains were read from a single sample in a study of neurological immune-mediated disorders. TCRdb reanalysed the 5' RACE reads using MiXCR and keeps one entry per CDR3 protein. The sample includes about 49,000 distinct CDR3 sequences, around 12% seen only once; the top ten take roughly 4.8%. Specimen: PBMCs. These receptor sequences come from a male donor with HTLV-1-associated myelopathy (HAM/TSP). Each CDR3 is given with its conserved first and last residue. Each record gives: clone size, D gene, V gene, J gene, CDR3 protein, CDR3 DNA. The D gene is left open where the match is weak. Clone size is stated in some rows and not others, as once, few, many or a class when expanded.

>many|TRBD1|TRBV5-1|TRBJ1-1
CASSPEGTGGWNTEAFF
TGCGCCAGCAGCCCGGAGGGGACAGGGGGGTGGAACACTGAAGCTTTCTTT
>many|TRBD1|TRBV20-1|TRBJ1-2
CSAREGQGSGYTF
TGCAGTGCTAGAGAGGGACAGGGGAGTGGCTACACCTTC
>many|TRBD1|TRBV5-1|TRBJ1-6
CASSWTGFDDSPLHF
TGCGCCAGCAGCTGGACAGGCTTTGATGATTCACCCCTCCACTTT
>-|TRBD2|TRBV2|TRBJ2-5
CVGGGRERKTQYF
TGTGTCGGAGGCGGGAGGGAAAGAAAGACCCAGTACTTC
>many|-|TRBV5-1|TRBJ2-2
CASRGAGMNTGELFF
TGCGCCAGCAGAGGGGCGGGGATGAACACCGGGGAGCTGTTTTTT
>many|-|TRBV28|TRBJ1-1
CASSLRQGGAFF
TGTGCCAGCAGTTTACGGCAAGGGGGAGCTTTCTTT
>many|TRBD2|TRBV7-2|TRBJ2-1
CASSLGLAGGDEQFF
TGTGCCAGCAGCTTAGGGCTAGCGGGGGGCGATGAGCAGTTCTTC
>many|-|TRBV6-5|TRBJ2-1
CASSYPGLPNEQFF
TGTGCCAGCAGTTACCCCGGGCTCCCCAATGAGCAGTTCTTC
>many|TRBD1|TRBV6-2/TRBV6-3|TRBJ2-7
CASSYSPWDSQYF
TGTGCCAGCAGTTACTCCCCCTGGGACAGTCAGTACTTC
>many|-|TRBV7-9|TRBJ2-7
CASSLGGVGRLNSYEQYF
TGTGCCAGCAGCCTAGGGGGTGTCGGCAGACTGAACTCCTACGAGCAGTACTTC
>many|-|TRBV20-1|TRBJ2-5
CSADVAYPTSETQYF
TGCAGTGCCGACGTGGCGTATCCTACGTCGGAGACCCAGTACTTC
>-|TRBD2|TRBV5-1|TRBJ2-1
CASSFGGESYNEQFF
TGCGCCAGCAGCTTCGGGGGGGAGTCCTACAATGAGCAGTTCTTC
>many|-|TRBV4-2|TRBJ2-7
CASSQVMRGGYEQYF
TGTGCCAGCAGCCAAGTAATGCGGGGTGGCTACGAGCAGTACTTC
>many|-|TRBV20-1|TRBJ1-1
CSAQPFTGPWDTEAFF
TGCAGTGCTCAGCCGTTTACAGGCCCCTGGGACACTGAAGCTTTCTTT
>many|-|TRBV5-1|TRBJ2-2
CASFRRESTGELFF
TGCGCCAGCTTTAGGAGGGAATCCACCGGGGAGCTGTTTTTT
>many|-|TRBV20-1|TRBJ1-5
CSASSRGREGNQPQHF
TGCAGTGCTAGCTCCCGGGGCCGGGAGGGCAATCAGCCCCAGCATTTT
>many|TRBD1|TRBV7-8|TRBJ1-2
CASSLFPGQGAYGYTF
TGTGCCAGCAGCTTATTTCCTGGACAGGGGGCATATGGCTACACCTTC
>many|-|TRBV5-1|TRBJ1-2
CASSLTDANYGYTF
TGCGCCAGCAGCCTCACCGACGCTAACTATGGCTACACCTTC
>medium-sized|TRBD2|TRBV20-1|TRBJ2-5
CSVQTSGNQETQYF
TGCAGTGTACAGACTAGCGGGAACCAAGAGACCCAGTACTTC
>-|-|TRBV12-3/TRBV12-4|TRBJ2-7
CASSLSHEQYF
TGTGCCAGCAGTTTATCCCACGAGCAGTACTTC
>many|-|TRBV6-2/TRBV6-3|TRBJ1-5
CASRTDLGPQHF
TGTGCCAGCAGAACGGACCTAGGGCCCCAGCATTTT
>many|-|TRBV5-1|TRBJ2-7
CASSLFGRGDYEQYF
TGCGCCAGCAGCTTGTTTGGACGGGGCGATTACGAGCAGTACTTC
>many|-|TRBV7-8|TRBJ1-5
CASSQQGGGNQPQHF
TGTGCCAGCAGCCAACAGGGAGGAGGCAATCAGCCCCAGCATTTT
>many|-|TRBV20-1|TRBJ1-4
CSVGGGPTNEKLFF
TGCAGTGTGGGGGGCGGACCCACTAATGAAAAACTGTTTTTT
>-|-|TRBV27|TRBJ1-5
CASSLSRPINKPQHF
TGTGCCAGCAGTTTATCCAGACCCATAAATAAGCCACAGCATTTT
>many|TRBD1|TRBV5-1|TRBJ1-6
CASSLESWGQGRSPLHF
TGCGCCAGCAGCTTGGAGTCGTGGGGACAGGGCCGGTCACCCCTCCACTTT
>-|-|TRBV5-1|TRBJ1-6
CASKREGPSSYNSPLHF
TGCGCCAGCAAGCGGGAAGGTCCTAGCTCCTATAATTCACCCCTCCACTTT
>many|TRBD1|TRBV5-1|TRBJ2-2
CASSPGQGGSTGELFF
TGCGCCAGCAGCCCTGGACAGGGGGGGAGCACCGGGGAGCTGTTTTTT
>many|TRBD2|TRBV7-6|TRBJ2-3
CASSDQRGVVTDTQYF
TGTGCCAGCAGCGATCAGCGGGGGGTGGTCACAGATACGCAGTATTTT
>-|-|TRBV6-1|TRBJ1-6
CASSISRPLHF
TGTGCCAGCAGTATTAGTCGGCCCCTCCACTTT
>many|-|TRBV11-3|TRBJ2-5
CASSPLGRETQYF
TGTGCCAGCAGCCCCTTGGGGCGGGAGACCCAGTACTTC
>-|-|TRBV5-4|TRBJ2-1
CASSLDGYEQFF
TGTGCCAGCAGCTTGGATGGCTACGAGCAGTTCTTC
>many|TRBD1|TRBV3-1|TRBJ1-2
CASSRGQNYGYTF
TGTGCCAGCAGCCGGGGACAGAATTATGGCTACACCTTC
>many|-|TRBV9|TRBJ1-5
CASSVDSYSNQPQHF
TGTGCCAGCAGCGTAGACAGCTATAGCAATCAGCCCCAGCATTTT
>-|-|TRBV15|TRBJ1-5
CATSRDRPGSGQPQHF
TGTGCCACCAGCAGAGACCGTCCAGGGAGTGGACAGCCCCAGCATTTT
>many|-|TRBV4-3|TRBJ2-6
CASSQVPAGVLPSGANVLTF
TGCGCCAGCAGCCAAGTCCCTGCAGGCGTACTACCCTCTGGGGCCAACGTCCTGACTTTC
>-|-|TRBV7-9|TRBJ1-1
CASSFYICSARGGNTEAFF
-
>many|-|TRBV20-1|TRBJ2-7
CSARAGPNLYEQYF
TGCAGTGCTAGAGCCGGCCCTAACCTCTACGAGCAGTACTTC
>many|TRBD2|TRBV6-5|TRBJ2-3
CASRDRGRWRGDTDTQYF
TGTGCCAGCAGGGACCGGGGAAGGTGGCGGGGGGACACAGATACGCAGTATTTT
>medium-sized|-|TRBV5-1|TRBJ2-1
CASSLTQNDYNEQFF
TGCGCCAGCAGCTTGACACAGAATGATTACAATGAGCAGTTCTTC
>many|-|TRBV12-3/TRBV12-4|TRBJ1-4
CASSPKGGGTGGLFF
TGTGCCAGCAGTCCCAAGGGTGGGGGAACCGGGGGGCTGTTTTTT
>many|TRBD2|TRBV5-1|TRBJ2-1
CASSLVAGDEQFF
TGCGCCAGCAGCTTGGTAGCGGGGGATGAGCAGTTCTTC
>many|-|TRBV5-1|TRBJ2-7
CASSQQGNNYEQYF
TGCGCCAGCAGCCAGCAGGGGAACAACTACGAGCAGTACTTC
>many|TRBD2|TRBV7-6|TRBJ2-1
CASSLIPTLAGAYNEQFF
TGTGCCAGCAGCTTAATCCCAACACTAGCGGGGGCGTACAATGAGCAGTTCTTC
>-|-|TRBV12-3/TRBV12-4|TRBJ1-5
CASRRGSGTNNQPQHF
TGTGCCAGCAGGAGGGGAAGCGGGACGAACAATCAGCCCCAGCATTTT
>many|TRBD1|TRBV12-3/TRBV12-4|TRBJ1-4
CASSLTTGGHEKLFF
TGTGCCAGCAGTTTAACCACAGGGGGTCATGAAAAACTGTTTTTT